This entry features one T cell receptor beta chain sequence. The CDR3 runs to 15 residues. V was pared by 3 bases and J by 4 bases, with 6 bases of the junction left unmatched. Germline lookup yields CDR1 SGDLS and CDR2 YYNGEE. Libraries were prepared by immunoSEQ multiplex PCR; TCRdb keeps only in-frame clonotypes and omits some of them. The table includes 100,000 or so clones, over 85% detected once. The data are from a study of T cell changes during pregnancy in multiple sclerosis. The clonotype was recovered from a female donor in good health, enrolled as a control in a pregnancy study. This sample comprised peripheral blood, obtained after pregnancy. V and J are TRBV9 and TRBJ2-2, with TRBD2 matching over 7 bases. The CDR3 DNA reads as TGTGCCAGCAGCGAAACGGGAGGCCGCACCGGGGAGCTGTTTTTT. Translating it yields CASSETGGRTGELFF. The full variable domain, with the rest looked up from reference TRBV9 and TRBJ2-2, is DSGVTQTPKHLITATGQRVTLRCSPRSGDLSVYWYQQSLDQGLQFLIQYYNGEERAKGNILERFSAQQFPDLHSELNLSSLELGDSALYFCASSETGGRTGELFFGEGSRLTVL.